This T cell receptor beta chain was identified in a study of PD-1 blockade in classical Hodgkin lymphoma. Study outcomes and limitations: Sources of repertoire differences remain undefined, possibly disease activity or prior therapy.

Relapses following autologous stem cell transplantation were seen in all patients, with brentuximab vedotin exposure varying. By magnetic negative selection, CD4+ T cells were purified from thawed PBMCs. Relapsed/refractory classical Hodgkin lymphoma patients had complete, partial or progressive responses. Germline V gene lookup returns CDR1 MDHEN and CDR2 SYDVKM. The CDR3 has 14 residues. Trimming removed 4 bases from V and 5 bases from J; junction bases left unmatched: 5. This table comes from immunoSEQ multiplex PCR, and its TCRdb copy is limited to in-frame clones, with some not included. Counted here are approximately 25,000 clones, about 83% occurring once; the ten biggest clones make up about 1.8%. In this sample, this clone turned up once. Its cognate antigen is unknown.

The sample was CD4+ T cells from blood, taken at baseline. The TCR comes from a human donor with classical Hodgkin lymphoma. The rearrangement joins TRBV28 to TRBJ1-2; 9 bases map to TRBD1. The CDR3 DNA reads TGTGCCAGCAGTTCCGGGACAGGGTTATATGGCTACACCTTC. Its protein product is CASSSGTGLYGYTF.